This T cell receptor beta chain derives from a study of technical replicates of blood from a few donors. Germline V gives CDR1 SEHNR, CDR2 FQNEAQ (reference sequence). This CDR3 is 14 amino acids long. V dropped 2 bases and J dropped 7 bases, with 11 bases sitting between them. Generated by immunoSEQ multiplex PCR, the TCRdb table keeps only in-frame clones and is missing some. Of 50,000 to 70,000 clones in the sample, about 86% were seen once. The rearrangement joins TRBV7-9 to TRBJ1-4, with D possibly matching TRBD1 (6 bases). The source material was PBMCs. The sequence was collected from a human donor in good health. Some clones in this sample may be carry-over from other donors' samples. The CDR3, as DNA: TGTGCCAGCAGCTTAACGCAGGGGCGTGAAAAACTGTTTTTT. It codes for CASSLTQGREKLFF.